This T cell receptor (beta chain) was observed in a study of shared clonotypes between healthy human individuals. Libraries were prepared by immunoSEQ multiplex PCR; TCRdb keeps only in-frame clonotypes and omits some of them. The sample carries millions of clones, 85% to 95% recorded once. The CDR3 is 13 residues long. The V and J ends lost 8 bases and 4 bases respectively, with 15 bases between them. Germline CDR1 reads SGHTA; CDR2 reads FQGNSA. What was sequenced was naive CD4+ T cells sorted from blood. As to subset: CD45RA+ positively selected. This clonotype was sampled from a man aged 18 to 30 in good health. This rearrangement joins TRBV7-2 to TRBJ2-7, with D perhaps assigned TRBD1 or TRBD2 (6 bases each). CDR3 nucleotides: TGTGCCAGCGGAATAGGGGGGCGGTACGAGCAGTACTTC. This gives the protein CASGIGGRYEQYF.